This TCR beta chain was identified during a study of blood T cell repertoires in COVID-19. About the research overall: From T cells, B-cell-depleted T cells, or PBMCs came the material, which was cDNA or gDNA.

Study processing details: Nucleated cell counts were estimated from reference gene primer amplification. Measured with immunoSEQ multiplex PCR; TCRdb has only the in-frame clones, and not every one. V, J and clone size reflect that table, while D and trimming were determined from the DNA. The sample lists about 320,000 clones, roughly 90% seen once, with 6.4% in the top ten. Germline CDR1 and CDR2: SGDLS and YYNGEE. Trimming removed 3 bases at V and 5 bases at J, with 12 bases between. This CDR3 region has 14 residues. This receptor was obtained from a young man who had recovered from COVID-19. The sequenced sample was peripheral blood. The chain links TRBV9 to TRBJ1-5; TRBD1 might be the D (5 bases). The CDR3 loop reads CASSAGLWDQPQHF. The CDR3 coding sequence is TGTGCCAGCAGCGCGGGACTTTGGGATCAGCCCCAGCATTTT.